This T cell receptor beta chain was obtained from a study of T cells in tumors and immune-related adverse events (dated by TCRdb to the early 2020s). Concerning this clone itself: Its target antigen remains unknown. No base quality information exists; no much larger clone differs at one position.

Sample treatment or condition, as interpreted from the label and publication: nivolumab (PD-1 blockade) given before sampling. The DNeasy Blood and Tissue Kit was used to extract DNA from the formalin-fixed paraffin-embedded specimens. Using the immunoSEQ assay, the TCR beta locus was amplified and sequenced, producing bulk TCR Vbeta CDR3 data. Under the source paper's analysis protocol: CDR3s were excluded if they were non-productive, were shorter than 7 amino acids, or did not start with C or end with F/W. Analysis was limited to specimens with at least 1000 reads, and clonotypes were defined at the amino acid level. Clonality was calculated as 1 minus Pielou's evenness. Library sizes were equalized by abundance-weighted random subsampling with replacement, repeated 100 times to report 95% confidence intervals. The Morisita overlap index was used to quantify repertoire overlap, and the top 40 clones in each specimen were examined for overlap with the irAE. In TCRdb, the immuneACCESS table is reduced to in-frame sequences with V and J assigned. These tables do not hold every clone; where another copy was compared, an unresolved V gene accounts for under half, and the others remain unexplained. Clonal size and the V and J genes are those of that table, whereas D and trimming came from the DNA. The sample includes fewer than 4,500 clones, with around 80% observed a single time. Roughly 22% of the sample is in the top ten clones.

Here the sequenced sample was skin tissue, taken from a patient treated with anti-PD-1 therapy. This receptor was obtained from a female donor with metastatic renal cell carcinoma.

Read as DNA, the sequence is TGTGCCATCAGTGAGACAGGGGTCCAGCCCCTGAACACTGAAGCTTTCTTT. Protein translation: CAISETGVQPLNTEAFF. Here the chain combines TRBV10-3 and TRBJ1-1; 7 nucleotides in the junction match TRBD1. The CDR3 sequence holds 17 residues, the cysteine and phenylalanine included. The sequence is cut down to CDR3 DNA, 51 bases in frame from base 1. CDR1 and CDR2 are read off the germline V gene as ENHRY and SYGVKD. After removal of 2 bases from V and 0 bases from J, the junction retains 9 bases not matched to a gene.